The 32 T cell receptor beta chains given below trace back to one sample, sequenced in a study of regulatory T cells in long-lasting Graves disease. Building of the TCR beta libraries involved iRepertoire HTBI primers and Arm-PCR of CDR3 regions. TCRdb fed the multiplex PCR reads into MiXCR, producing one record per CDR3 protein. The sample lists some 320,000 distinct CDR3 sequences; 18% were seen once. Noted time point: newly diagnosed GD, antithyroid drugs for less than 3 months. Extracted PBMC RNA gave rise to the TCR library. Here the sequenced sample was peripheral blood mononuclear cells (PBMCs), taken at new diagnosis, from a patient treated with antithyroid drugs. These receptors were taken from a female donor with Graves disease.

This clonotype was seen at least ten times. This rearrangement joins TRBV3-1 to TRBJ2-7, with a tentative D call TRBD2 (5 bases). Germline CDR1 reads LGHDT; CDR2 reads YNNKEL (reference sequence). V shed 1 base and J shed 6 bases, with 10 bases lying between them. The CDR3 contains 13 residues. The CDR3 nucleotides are TGTGCCAGCAGCCAAGCTAGTCGGGGCGAGCAGTACTTC. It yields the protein CASSQASRGEQYF.

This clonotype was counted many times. CDR3 amino acids: CSVQAGGGNNEQFF. The CDR3 DNA sequence: TGCAGTGTCCAAGCGGGAGGTGGGAACAATGAGCAGTTCTTC. V usage is TRBV20-1 and J usage is TRBJ2-1; TRBD2 agrees at 9 bases. Germline V CDR1 and CDR2: DFQATT, SNEGSKA (reference sequence). Trimming at V came to 7 bases and at J to 5 bases, leaving 9 bases not matched to a gene. The CDR3 contains 14 residues.

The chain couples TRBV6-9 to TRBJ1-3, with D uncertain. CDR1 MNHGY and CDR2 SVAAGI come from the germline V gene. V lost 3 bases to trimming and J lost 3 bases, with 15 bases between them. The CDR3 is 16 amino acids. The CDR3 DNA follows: TGTGCCAGCAGTTACACGGCAGGTTCGATTGGAAACACCATATATTTT. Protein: CASSYTAGSIGNTIYF.

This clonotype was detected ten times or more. The CDR3: CASTPRTSGNNEQYF. The CDR3 region has the DNA TGTGCCAGCACTCCACGGACTAGCGGGAACAACGAGCAGTACTTC. The rearrangement uses TRBV2 and TRBJ2-7; TRBD2 agrees at 12 bases. From germline, CDR1 is SNHLY and CDR2 FYNNEI. V shed 7 bases and J 5 bases; nucleotides not matched to a gene: 9. CDR3 length: 15 residues.

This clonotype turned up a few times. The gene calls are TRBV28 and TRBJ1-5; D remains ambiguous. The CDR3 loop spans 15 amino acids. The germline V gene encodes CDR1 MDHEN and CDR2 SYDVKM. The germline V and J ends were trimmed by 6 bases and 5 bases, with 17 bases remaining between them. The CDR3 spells CASRGTWGGDQPQHF. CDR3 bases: TGTGCCAGCAGGGGAACGTGGGGTGGCGATCAGCCCCAGCATTTT.

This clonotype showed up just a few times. CDR3 amino acids: CASSQNGLAGSPEQYF. In DNA, the CDR3 is TGTGCCAGTAGTCAGAATGGACTAGCGGGGTCCCCGGAGCAGTACTTC. The chain carries TRBV19 and TRBJ2-7; 12 nucleotides match TRBD2. V shed 5 bases and J 7 bases; nucleotides not matched to a gene: 12. The germline V gene encodes CDR1 LNHDA and CDR2 SQIVND (reference sequence). The CDR3 contains 16 residues.

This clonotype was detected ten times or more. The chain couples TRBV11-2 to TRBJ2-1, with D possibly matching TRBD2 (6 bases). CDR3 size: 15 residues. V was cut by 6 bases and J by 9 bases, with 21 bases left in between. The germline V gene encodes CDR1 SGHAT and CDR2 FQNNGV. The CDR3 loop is CASRPPGLSSSEQFF. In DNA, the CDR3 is TGTGCCAGCAGACCCCCGGGACTCTCTTCCAGTGAGCAGTTCTTC.

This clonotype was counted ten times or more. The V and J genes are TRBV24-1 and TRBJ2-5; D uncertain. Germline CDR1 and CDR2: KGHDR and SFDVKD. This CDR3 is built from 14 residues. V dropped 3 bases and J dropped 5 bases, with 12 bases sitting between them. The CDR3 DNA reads TGTGCCACCAGTGATCCGACGCTCCATGAGACCCAGTACTTC. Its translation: CATSDPTLHETQYF.

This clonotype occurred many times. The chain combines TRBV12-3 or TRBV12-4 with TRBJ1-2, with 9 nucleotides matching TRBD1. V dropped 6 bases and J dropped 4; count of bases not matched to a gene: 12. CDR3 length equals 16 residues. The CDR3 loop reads CASRPNRGRTSYGYTF. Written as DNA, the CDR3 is TGTGCCAGCAGACCTAACAGGGGGCGTACGAGCTATGGCTACACCTTC.

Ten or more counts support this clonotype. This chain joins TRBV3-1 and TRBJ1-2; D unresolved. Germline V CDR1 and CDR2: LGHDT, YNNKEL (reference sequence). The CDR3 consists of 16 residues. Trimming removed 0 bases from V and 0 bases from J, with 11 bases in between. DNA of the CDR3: TGTGCCAGCAGCCAAGAACGTGCCAGCCCTAACTATGGCTACACCTTC. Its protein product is CASSQERASPNYGYTF. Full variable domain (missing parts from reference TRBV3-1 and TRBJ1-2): DTAVSQTPKYLVTQMGNDKSIKCEQNLGHDTMYWYKQDSKKFLKIMFSYNNKELIINETVPNRFSPKSPDKAHLNLHINSLELGDSAVYFCASSQERASPNYGYTFGSGTRLTVV.

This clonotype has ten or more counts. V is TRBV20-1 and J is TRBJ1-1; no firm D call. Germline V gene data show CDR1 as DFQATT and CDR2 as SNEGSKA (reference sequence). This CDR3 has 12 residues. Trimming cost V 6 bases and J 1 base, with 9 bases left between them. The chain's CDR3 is CSARHQNTEAFF. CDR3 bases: TGCAGTGCCAGACATCAGAACACTGAAGCTTTCTTT.

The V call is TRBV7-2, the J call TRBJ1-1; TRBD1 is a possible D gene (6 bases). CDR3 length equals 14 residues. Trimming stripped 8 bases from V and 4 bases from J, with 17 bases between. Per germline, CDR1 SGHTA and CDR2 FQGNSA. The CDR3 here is CASADLQGGTEAFF. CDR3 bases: TGTGCCAGCGCCGACCTACAGGGTGGCACTGAAGCTTTCTTT. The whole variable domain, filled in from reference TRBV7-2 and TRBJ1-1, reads GAGVSQSPSNKVTEKGKDVELRCDPISGHTALYWYRQSLGQGLEFLIYFQGNSAPDKSGLPSDRFSAERTGGSVSTLTIQRTQQEDSAVYLCASADLQGGTEAFFGQGTRLTVV.

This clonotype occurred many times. CDR3 region: CASSLSDRNTIYF. CDR3 DNA: TGTGCCAGCAGTTTATCCGACAGAAACACCATATATTTT. The chain uses TRBV28 and TRBJ1-3; no clear D gene. The CDR3 is made up of 13 amino acids. Germline V gives CDR1 MDHEN, CDR2 SYDVKM. V dropped 1 base and J dropped 5 bases, with 6 bases sitting between them.

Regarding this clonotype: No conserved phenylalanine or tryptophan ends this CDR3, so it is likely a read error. In nucleotides, the CDR3 is TGTGCCAGCAGTTTAACCGGTTCTGGAAACACCATATATTCT. Its protein is CASSLTGSGNTIYS. The V call is TRBV27, the J call TRBJ1-3; no definite D call. The V and J ends lost 2 bases and 1 base respectively, with 6 bases between them. CDR3 size: 14 residues. The germline V gene encodes CDR1 MNHEY and CDR2 SMNVEV (reference sequence).

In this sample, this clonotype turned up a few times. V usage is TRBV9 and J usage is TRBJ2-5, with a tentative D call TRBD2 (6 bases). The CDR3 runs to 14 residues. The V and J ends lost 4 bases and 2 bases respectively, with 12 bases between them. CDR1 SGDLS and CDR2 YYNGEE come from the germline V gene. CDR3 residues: CASSPGLFQETQYF. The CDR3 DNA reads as TGTGCCAGCAGCCCCGGACTATTTCAAGAGACCCAGTACTTC.

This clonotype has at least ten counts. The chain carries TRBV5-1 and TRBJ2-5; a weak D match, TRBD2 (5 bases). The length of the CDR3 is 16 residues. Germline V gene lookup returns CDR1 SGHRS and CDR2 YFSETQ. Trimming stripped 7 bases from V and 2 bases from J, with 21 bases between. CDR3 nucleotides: TGCGCCAGCGGGTTTTCGGGATTAAGACCTCAAGAGACCCAGTACTTC. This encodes CASGFSGLRPQETQYF.

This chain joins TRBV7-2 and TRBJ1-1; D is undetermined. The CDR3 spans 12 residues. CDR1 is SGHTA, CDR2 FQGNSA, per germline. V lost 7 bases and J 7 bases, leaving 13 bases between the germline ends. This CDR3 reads CASTGPEGEAFF. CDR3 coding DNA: TGTGCCAGCACCGGACCGGAGGGTGAAGCTTTCTTT.

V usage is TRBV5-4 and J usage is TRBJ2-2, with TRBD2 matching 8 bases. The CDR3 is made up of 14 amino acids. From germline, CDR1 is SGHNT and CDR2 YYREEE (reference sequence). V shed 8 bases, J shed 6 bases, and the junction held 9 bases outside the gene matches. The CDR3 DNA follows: TGTGCCAGTACGAGCGGGAGTGATGCCGGGGAGCTGTTTTTT. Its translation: CASTSGSDAGELFF.

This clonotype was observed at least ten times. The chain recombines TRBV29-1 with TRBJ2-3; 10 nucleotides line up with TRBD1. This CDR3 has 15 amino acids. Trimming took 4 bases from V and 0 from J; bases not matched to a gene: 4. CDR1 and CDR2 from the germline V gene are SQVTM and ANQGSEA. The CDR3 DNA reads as TGCAGCGTTGGGGGGACAGGGGCTAGCACAGATACGCAGTATTTT. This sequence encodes CSVGGTGASTDTQYF.

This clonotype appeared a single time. In nucleotides, the CDR3 is TGTGCCAGCAGTTTCGTTTTCGGGTGGACTAGTGGCGACAATGAGCAGTTCTTC. This gives the protein CASSFVFGWTSGDNEQFF. The chain employs TRBV12-3 or TRBV12-4 and TRBJ2-1, with TRBD2 matching 7 bases. The CDR3 consists of 18 residues. V lost 3 bases to trimming and J lost 5 bases; unmatched junction nucleotides: 16.

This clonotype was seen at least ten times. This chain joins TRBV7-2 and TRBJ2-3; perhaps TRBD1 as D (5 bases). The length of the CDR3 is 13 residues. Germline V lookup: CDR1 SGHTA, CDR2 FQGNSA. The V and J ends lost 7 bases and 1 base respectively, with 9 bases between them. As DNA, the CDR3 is TGTGCCAGCATCCTAGGGGGCACAGATACGCAGTATTTT. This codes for CASILGGTDTQYF.

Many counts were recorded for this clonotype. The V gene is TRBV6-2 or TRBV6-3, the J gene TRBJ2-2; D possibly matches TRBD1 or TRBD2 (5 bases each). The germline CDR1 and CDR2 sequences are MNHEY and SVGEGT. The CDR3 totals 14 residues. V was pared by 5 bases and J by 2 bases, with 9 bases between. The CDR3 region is CASSVGPNTGELFF. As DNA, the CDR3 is TGTGCCAGCAGTGTGGGACCAAACACCGGGGAGCTGTTTTTT.

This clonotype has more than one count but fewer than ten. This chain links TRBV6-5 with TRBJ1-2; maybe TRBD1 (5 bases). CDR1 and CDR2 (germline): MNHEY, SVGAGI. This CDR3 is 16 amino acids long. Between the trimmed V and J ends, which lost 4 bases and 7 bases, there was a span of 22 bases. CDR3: CASSSYPVGGLGGYTF. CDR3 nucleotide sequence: TGTGCCAGCAGTTCATACCCCGTTGGGGGGTTAGGTGGCTACACCTTC.

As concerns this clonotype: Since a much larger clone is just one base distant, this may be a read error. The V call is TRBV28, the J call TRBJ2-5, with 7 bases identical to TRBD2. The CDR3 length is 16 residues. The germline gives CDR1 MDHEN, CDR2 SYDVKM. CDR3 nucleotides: TGTCCCAGCAGTTTAGGGGAGGGGCGCGTCCTGAAGACCCAGTACTTC. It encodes CPSSLGEGRVLKTQYF.

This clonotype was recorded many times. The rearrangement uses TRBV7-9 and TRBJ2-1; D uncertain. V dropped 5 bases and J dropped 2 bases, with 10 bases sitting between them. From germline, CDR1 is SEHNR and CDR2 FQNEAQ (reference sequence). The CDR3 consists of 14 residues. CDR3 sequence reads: CASSRGWPYNEQFF. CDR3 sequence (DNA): TGTGCCAGCAGCCGCGGTTGGCCCTACAATGAGCAGTTCTTC.

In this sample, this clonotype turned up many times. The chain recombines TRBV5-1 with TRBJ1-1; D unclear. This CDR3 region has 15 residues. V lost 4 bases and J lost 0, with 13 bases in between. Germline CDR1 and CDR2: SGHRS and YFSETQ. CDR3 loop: CASSGSRLLNTEAFF. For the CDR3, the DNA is TGCGCCAGCAGCGGAAGCCGGCTTTTGAACACTGAAGCTTTCTTT.

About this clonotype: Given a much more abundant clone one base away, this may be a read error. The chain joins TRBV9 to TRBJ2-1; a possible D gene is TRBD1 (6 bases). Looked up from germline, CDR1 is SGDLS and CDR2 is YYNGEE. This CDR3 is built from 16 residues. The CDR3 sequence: CTSSVVGDNPYNELFF. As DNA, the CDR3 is TGTACCAGCAGCGTAGTGGGGGACAACCCATACAATGAGCTGTTCTTC.

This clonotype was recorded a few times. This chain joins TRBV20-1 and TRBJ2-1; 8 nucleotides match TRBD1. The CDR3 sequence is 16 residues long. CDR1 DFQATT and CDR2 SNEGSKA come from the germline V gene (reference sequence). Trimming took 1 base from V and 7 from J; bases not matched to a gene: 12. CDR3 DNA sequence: TGCAGTGCTAGAGGCGTGGGACAGGTTTCTAGAAATGAGCAGTTCTTC. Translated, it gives CSARGVGQVSRNEQFF.

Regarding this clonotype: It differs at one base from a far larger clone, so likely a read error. The CDR3 nucleotides are TGTGCCAGCAGATTTAGCGGGAGCTCCTACAATGAGCAGTTCTTC. The encoded protein is CASRFSGSSYNEQFF. The genes are TRBV27 and TRBJ2-1, with 9 bases identical to TRBD2. CDR3 size: 15 residues. V shed 6 bases, J shed 0 bases, and the junction held 3 bases outside the gene matches. The germline V gene encodes CDR1 MNHEY and CDR2 SMNVEV (reference sequence).

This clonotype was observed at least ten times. The CDR3 region has the DNA TGTGCCAGTAGTATGACAGAGAACACTGAAGCTTTCTTT. This gives the protein CASSMTENTEAFF. The chain recombines TRBV19 with TRBJ1-1; D may be TRBD1 (5 bases). CDR1 LNHDA and CDR2 SQIVND come from the germline V gene (reference sequence). The CDR3 is made up of 13 amino acids. Trimming cost V 3 bases and J 1 base, with 6 bases left between them.

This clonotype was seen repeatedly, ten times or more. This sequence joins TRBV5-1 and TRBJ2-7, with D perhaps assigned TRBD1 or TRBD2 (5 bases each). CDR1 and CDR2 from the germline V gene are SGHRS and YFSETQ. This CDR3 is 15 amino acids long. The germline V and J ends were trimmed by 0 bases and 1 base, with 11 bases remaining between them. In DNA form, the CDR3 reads TGCGCCAGCAGCTTGGGAGGGGAGCGATCCTACGAGCAGTACTTC. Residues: CASSLGGERSYEQYF.

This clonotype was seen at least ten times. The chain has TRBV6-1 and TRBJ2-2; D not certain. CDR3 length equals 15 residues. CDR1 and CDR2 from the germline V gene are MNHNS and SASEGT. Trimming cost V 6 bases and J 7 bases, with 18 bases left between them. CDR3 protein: CASSSFPGWDGELFF. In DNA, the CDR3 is TGTGCCAGCAGCTCCTTCCCCGGTTGGGACGGGGAGCTGTTTTTT.